What follows are 24 T cell receptor beta chains derived from one specimen sequenced in a study of blood T cell repertoires in COVID-19. Clones were sequenced by immunoSEQ multiplex PCR, and TCRdb holds only the in-frame ones, with some missing. The repertoire holds roughly 100,000 clones, with around 90% as singletons. Sequencing input: peripheral blood. Receptor source: a young man with acute or convalescent COVID-19.

CDR3 residues: CASSYRPATKEETQYF. In nucleotides, the CDR3 is TGTGCCAGCAGTTACCGTCCGGCTACTAAGGAGGAGACCCAGTACTTC. The chain carries TRBV6-5 and TRBJ2-5; no definite D call. From germline, CDR1 is MNHEY and CDR2 SVGAGI. This CDR3 contains 16 residues. V gave up 2 bases and J gave up 5 bases, with 18 bases separating them.

The rearrangement uses TRBV9 and TRBJ1-1; D possibly corresponds to TRBD1 (6 bases). The length of the CDR3 is 15 residues. Germline V lookup: CDR1 SGDLS, CDR2 YYNGEE. V shed 4 bases and J shed 6 bases, with 19 bases lying between them. The CDR3 is CASSPPPGQNPEAFF. The CDR3 bases are TGTGCCAGCAGCCCTCCCCCGGGACAAAATCCTGAAGCTTTCTTT.

V is TRBV3-1 (or the pseudogene TRBV3-2) and J is TRBJ2-1; TRBD2 aligns across 9 bases. From germline, CDR1 is LGHDT and CDR2 YNNKEL (reference sequence). The CDR3 sequence is 15 residues long. Trimming at V came to 8 bases and at J to 8 bases, leaving 13 bases not matched to a gene. The CDR3 DNA reads TGTGCCAGCGGGCTGGCGGGAGGGCCAGGTGATGAGCAGTTCTTC. Encoded protein: CASGLAGGPGDEQFF.

The V gene is TRBV24-1, the J gene TRBJ1-4; TRBD1 matches at 7 bases. The CDR3 contains 13 residues. Losses at the gene ends were 5 bases for V and 7 bases for J; bases not matched to a gene: 3. Germline lookup yields CDR1 KGHDR and CDR2 SFDVKD. Written as DNA, the CDR3 is TGTGCCACCAGTGGGGACAGTAGTGAAAAACTGTTTTTT. Its protein is CATSGDSSEKLFF.

This chain uses TRBV19 with TRBJ2-7; 11 nucleotides match TRBD1. V trimming: 5 bases; J trimming: 4 bases; junction bases outside the gene matches: 4. Germline CDR1 is LNHDA and CDR2 is SQIVND (reference sequence). The CDR3 sequence is 14 residues long. The DNA of the CDR3 is TGTGCCAGTAGTGGACAGGGGGCAGGGTACGAGCAGTACTTC. It encodes CASSGQGAGYEQYF.

The V gene is TRBV3-1 (or the pseudogene TRBV3-2), the J gene TRBJ2-7; 10 nucleotides align to TRBD2. The V and J ends lost 0 bases and 0 bases, in that order; junction bases with no gene match: 11. Germline V gene lookup returns CDR1 LGHDT and CDR2 YNNKEL (reference sequence). CDR3 length: 19 residues. For the CDR3, the DNA is TGTGCCAGCAGCCAAGATCTCCCTTGGACTAGCGGCTACTCCTACGAGCAGTACTTC. It is translated as CASSQDLPWTSGYSYEQYF.

The chain couples TRBV11-3 to TRBJ1-4; maybe TRBD1 (5 bases). Trimming left V 0 bases short and J 4 bases short, with 18 bases between. Germline assignment: CDR1 SGHNT and CDR2 YENEEA. This CDR3 region has 18 residues. CDR3 protein: CASSLDGGAGGINEKLFF. CDR3 DNA sequence: TGTGCCAGCAGCTTAGATGGTGGGGCGGGAGGGATTAATGAAAAACTGTTTTTT.

The chain recombines TRBV3-1 (or the pseudogene TRBV3-2) with TRBJ1-4; D is ambiguous. In germline, CDR1 is LGHDT, CDR2 YNNKEL (reference sequence). V lost 1 base to trimming and J lost 5 bases, with 11 bases between them. The CDR3 has 15 residues. CDR3 region: CASSQVGGTNEKLFF. Written as DNA, the CDR3 is TGTGCCAGCAGCCAAGTTGGAGGTACCAATGAAAAACTGTTTTTT.

This chain joins TRBV19 and TRBJ1-5; 12 positions agree with TRBD1. The germline V gene has CDR1 LNHDA and CDR2 SQIVND (reference sequence). CDR3 length: 18 amino acids. The trim removed 5 bases at V and 1 base at J, leaving 9 bases unmatched. DNA for the CDR3: TGTGCCAGTAGTCTGGGGGACAGGGGGCGCGGGAGCAATCAGCCCCAGCATTTT. Translation gives CASSLGDRGRGSNQPQHF.

The V call is TRBV11-2, the J call TRBJ2-1, with no clear D. Germline CDR1 SGHAT, CDR2 FQNNGV. This CDR3 has 16 amino acids. The V and J ends lost 0 bases and 0 bases respectively, with 9 bases between them. In DNA, the CDR3 is TGTGCCAGCAGCTTAGATGAGAGGAGCTCCTACAATGAGCAGTTCTTC. Its translation is CASSLDERSSYNEQFF.

The chain is built from TRBV7-9 and TRBJ1-1; no definite D call. The CDR3 has 13 amino acids. Trimming took 1 base from V and 5 from J, leaving 8 bases between them. Germline V lookup: CDR1 SEHNR, CDR2 FQNEAQ (reference sequence). CDR3 sequence: CASSLERPTEAFF. The CDR3 nucleotides are TGTGCCAGCAGCTTAGAGAGGCCGACTGAAGCTTTCTTT.

The rearrangement links TRBV7-8 to TRBJ2-7; 11 bases align to TRBD2. The germline gives CDR1 SGHVS, CDR2 FQNEAQ. V lost 1 base and J lost 2; bases outside the gene matches: 10. There are 18 residues in the CDR3. The CDR3 loop reads CASSLGASGGTPAYEQYF. The CDR3 coding sequence is TGTGCCAGCAGCTTAGGGGCTAGCGGGGGGACGCCCGCCTACGAGCAGTACTTC.

This chain uses TRBV5-1 with TRBJ1-2; 9 nucleotides align to TRBD1. Germline-derived CDR1 and CDR2 are SGHRS and YFSETQ. This CDR3 is built from 15 residues. V was pared by 0 bases and J by 7 bases, with 7 bases of the junction left unmatched. The CDR3 region is CASSLEQGAPGGYTF. The CDR3 DNA sequence: TGCGCCAGCAGCTTGGAACAGGGGGCGCCGGGTGGCTACACCTTC.

The rearrangement uses TRBV30 and TRBJ2-7, with D perhaps TRBD2 (6 bases). This CDR3 has 12 residues. The germline V gene has CDR1 GTSNPN and CDR2 SVGIG (reference sequence). The V and J ends lost 6 bases and 3 bases respectively, with 12 bases between them. CDR3: CACHEGGYEQYF. The CDR3 DNA follows: TGTGCCTGCCACGAGGGAGGCTACGAGCAGTACTTC.

This chain joins TRBV3-1 (or the pseudogene TRBV3-2) and TRBJ1-4; a weak D match, TRBD1 (6 bases). The CDR3 extends over 15 amino acids. Germline loops: CDR1 LGHDT, CDR2 YNNKEL (reference sequence). With 5 bases removed from V and 3 bases from J, the gap between germline ends came to 13 bases. The CDR3 sequence: CASSVTGLANEKLFF. CDR3 in DNA: TGTGCCAGCAGCGTAACAGGGTTAGCTAATGAAAAACTGTTTTTT.

V gene TRBV2 combines with J gene TRBJ1-6, with D tentatively TRBD1 (6 bases). The CDR3 covers 14 residues. Germline V gene sequence: CDR1 SNHLY, CDR2 FYNNEI. V lost 7 bases and J lost 9, with 16 bases in between. This chain's CDR3 is CASIRGSDSSPLHF. The DNA for the CDR3 is TGTGCCAGCATAAGGGGGTCTGATAGTTCACCCCTCCACTTT.

This chain uses TRBV7-9 with TRBJ2-1, with 9 bases that match TRBD2. From germline, CDR1 is SEHNR and CDR2 FQNEAQ (reference sequence). Trimming cost V 0 bases and J 7 bases; bases outside gene matches: 10. The CDR3 is 17 residues long. As DNA, the CDR3 is TGTGCCAGCAGCTTAGCGGGCAGCGGGAGGTCGGGTAATGAGCAGTTCTTC. Translated, it gives CASSLAGSGRSGNEQFF.

The chain links TRBV28 to TRBJ1-2, with TRBD1 matching over 8 bases. CDR3 size: 16 residues. The V segment lost 5 bases and the J segment 1 base; nucleotides outside the gene matches: 9. CDR1 is MDHEN and CDR2 is SYDVKM in the germline V gene. The CDR3 reads CASSTRDRTFNYGYTF. In DNA form, the CDR3 reads TGTGCCAGCAGTACCCGGGACAGGACATTTAACTATGGCTACACCTTC.

The J gene is TRBJ2-3, the V gene TRBV28; D is perhaps TRBD2 (6 bases). V dropped 6 bases and J dropped 1 base, with 14 bases sitting between them. CDR1 and CDR2 (germline): MDHEN, SYDVKM. There are 15 residues in the CDR3. The chain's CDR3 is CASSTSWGGTDTQYF. CDR3 sequence (DNA): TGTGCCAGCAGCACCTCGTGGGGGGGCACAGATACGCAGTATTTT.

The chain recombines TRBV27 with TRBJ1-4; D uncertain. This CDR3 has 13 residues. Trimming stripped 1 base from V and 5 bases from J, with 5 bases between. Looked up from germline, CDR1 is MNHEY and CDR2 is SMNVEV (reference sequence). The CDR3 DNA reads TGTGCCAGCAGTTTATTACGGAATGAAAAACTGTTTTTT. Encoded protein: CASSLLRNEKLFF.

This clone was picked up one time. The J gene is TRBJ1-3, the V gene TRBV20-1; 7 bases line up with TRBD1. V shed 3 bases and J 4 bases; nucleotides not matched to a gene: 3. The CDR3 spans 13 residues. CDR1 DFQATT and CDR2 SNEGSKA come from the germline V gene (reference sequence). CDR3 nucleotide sequence: TGCAGTGCTAGTGGGGACAGAGGAAACACCATATATTTT. As protein: CSASGDRGNTIYF.

This clone has only one observation. This chain links TRBV4-1 with TRBJ1-2; D not resolved. Germline loops: CDR1 MGHRA, CDR2 YSYEKL. The CDR3 covers 15 residues. The ends were cut back, 3 bases at V and 7 bases at J, with 18 bases in the middle. The CDR3 region has the DNA TGCGCCAGCAGCCAGGCGGGCTCGGAGGCTTTTGGCTACACCTTC. Its protein is CASSQAGSEAFGYTF.

The rearrangement uses TRBV3-1 (or the pseudogene TRBV3-2) and TRBJ2-5; 9 nucleotides line up with TRBD2. V shed 0 bases and J 7 bases; nucleotides not matched to a gene: 12. The germline CDR1 and CDR2 sequences are LGHDT and YNNKEL (reference sequence). The CDR3 is 17 amino acids. The CDR3, as DNA: TGTGCCAGCAGCCAAGATGCTAGCGGGGCCCCTCCCCGGACCCAGTACTTC. It encodes CASSQDASGAPPRTQYF.

The V gene is TRBV6-5, the J gene TRBJ1-6; D uncertain. Germline CDR1 reads MNHEY; CDR2 reads SVGAGI. V shed 9 bases and J shed 7 bases, with 16 bases lying between them. The CDR3 runs to 14 residues. CDR3 residues: CASYKISPNSPLHF. CDR3 coding DNA: TGTGCCAGTTACAAAATATCCCCGAATTCACCCCTCCACTTT.